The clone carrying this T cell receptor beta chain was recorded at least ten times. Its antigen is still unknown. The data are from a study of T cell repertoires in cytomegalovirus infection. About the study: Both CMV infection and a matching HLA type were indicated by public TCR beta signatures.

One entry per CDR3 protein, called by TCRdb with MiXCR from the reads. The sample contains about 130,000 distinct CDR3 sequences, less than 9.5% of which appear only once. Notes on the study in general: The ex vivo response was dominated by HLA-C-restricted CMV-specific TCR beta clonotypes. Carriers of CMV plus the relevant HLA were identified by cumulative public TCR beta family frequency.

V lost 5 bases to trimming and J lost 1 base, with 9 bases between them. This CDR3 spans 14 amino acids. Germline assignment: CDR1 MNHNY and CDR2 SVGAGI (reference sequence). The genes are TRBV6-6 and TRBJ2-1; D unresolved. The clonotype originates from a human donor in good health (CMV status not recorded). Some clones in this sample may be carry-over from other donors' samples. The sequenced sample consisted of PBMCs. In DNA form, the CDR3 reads TGTGCCAGCAGTCCTCGGGTATCCTACAATGAGCAGTTCTTC. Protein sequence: CASSPRVSYNEQFF.